This TCR beta chain was identified in a study of blood T cell repertoires in COVID-19. Study background: The analysed material was cDNA or gDNA that came from T cells, B-cell-depleted T cells, or PBMCs.

As originally analysed: From reference gene primer amplification, estimates of nucleated cell counts were derived. Sequencing used immunoSEQ multiplex PCR; TCRdb keeps in-frame clones, though not all of them. V and J calls and clone size come straight from that table; D and trimming were deduced from the DNA. The sample lists about 100,000 clones; about 85% were seen once. The sample taken for sequencing was peripheral blood. The TCR sequence derives from a human donor in a cohort sampled during active COVID-19.

In DNA, the CDR3 is TGTGCCACCAGTGACTGGAATAGCGGGAGAGATTATTGGTCCTACGAGCAGTACTTC. Translated: CATSDWNSGRDYWSYEQYF. The V call is TRBV24-1, the J call TRBJ2-7; 9 positions agree with TRBD2. With V trimmed by 4 bases and J by 1 base, 16 bases remained unmatched. Germline loops: CDR1 KGHDR, CDR2 SFDVKD. This CDR3 is 19 amino acids long.